A selection of T cell receptor beta chains follows, all from one sample in a study of post-analysis software for immune sequencing data. TCRdb independently ran MiXCR on the PCR reads; one entry per CDR3 protein. Of some 690,000 distinct CDR3 sequences listed, roughly three fifths were seen once; the top ten hold approximately 10%. Sequenced: blood. The source is a girl aged 2-10 years with multiple sclerosis. The conserved cysteine and the conserved F or W are not part of the CDR3 here.

V gene	J gene	CDR3 protein
TRBV7-2	TRBJ2-1	DSSLAGGLVYNEQF
TRBV4-2	TRBJ2-3	ASSQDLDTSTDTQY
TRBV12-3/TRBV12-4	TRBJ1-2	ASGDRHGYT
TRBV10-3	TRBJ2-3	AISARSDTQY
TRBV20-1	TRBJ2-7	SASVLAGGSYEQY
TRBV29-1	TRBJ2-3	SVASSGGSTDTQY
TRBV6-1	TRBJ2-6	ASSPTGGRGSGANVLT
TRBV10-2	TRBJ1-1	ASWGAGGAKNTEAF
TRBV12-3/TRBV12-4	TRBJ2-5	ASSDRQGGYYQETQY
TRBV5-1	TRBJ2-5	ASSMGTDQETQY
TRBV6-2/TRBV6-3	TRBJ2-7	ASSYTRPGSGAYEQY
TRBV5-1	TRBJ2-1	ASSLGRPTPDEQF
TRBV15	TRBJ2-1	ATSRDSTSGGPSSYNEQF
TRBV6-6	TRBJ2-1	ASSTGQPYNEQF
TRBV6-2/TRBV6-3	TRBJ2-1	ASSRGQGVYNEQF
TRBV12-3/TRBV12-4	TRBJ2-7	ASSSSLTPTVFYEQY
TRBV25-1	TRBJ2-1	ASSELFREYNEQF
TRBV20-1	TRBJ2-3	SAADTSTDTQY
TRBV30	TRBJ1-1	AWNNYAGKQNTEAF
TRBV12-3/TRBV12-4	TRBJ2-1	ASSLIGSYNEQF
TRBV12-3/TRBV12-4	TRBJ2-5	ASSSPSGGQATQY
TRBV12-3/TRBV12-4	TRBJ1-1	ASRQENENTEAF
TRBV29-1	TRBJ2-7	SAGQGNSYEQY
TRBV7-9	TRBJ2-1	ASSPRGLAGVPSYNEQF
TRBV21-1	TRBJ2-3	ATTGWEGTDTQY
TRBV10-3	TRBJ1-1	AISKGTSGNTEAF
TRBV20-1	-	SAREAQGANYEQY
TRBV14	TRBJ1-2	ASSQTSQGSSYGYT